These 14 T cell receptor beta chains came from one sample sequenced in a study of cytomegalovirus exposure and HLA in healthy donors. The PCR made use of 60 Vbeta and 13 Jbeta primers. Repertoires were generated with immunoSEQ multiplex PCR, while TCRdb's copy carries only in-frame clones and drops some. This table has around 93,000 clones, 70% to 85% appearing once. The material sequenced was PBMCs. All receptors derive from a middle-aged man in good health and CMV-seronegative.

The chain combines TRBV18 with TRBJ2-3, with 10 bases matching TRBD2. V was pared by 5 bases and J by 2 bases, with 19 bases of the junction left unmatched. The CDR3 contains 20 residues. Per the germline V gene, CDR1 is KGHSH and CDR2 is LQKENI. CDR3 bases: TGTGCCAGCTCAGCGGGACAGCCGCGCGGACTAGCGGACCTCACAGATACGCAGTATTTT. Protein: CASSAGQPRGLADLTDTQYF. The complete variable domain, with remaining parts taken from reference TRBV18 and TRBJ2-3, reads NAGVMQNPRHLVRRRGQEARLRCSPMKGHSHVYWYRQLPEEGLKFMVYLQKENIIDESGMPKERFSAEFPKEGPSILRIQQVVRGDSAAYFCASSAGQPRGLADLTDTQYFGPGTRLTVL.

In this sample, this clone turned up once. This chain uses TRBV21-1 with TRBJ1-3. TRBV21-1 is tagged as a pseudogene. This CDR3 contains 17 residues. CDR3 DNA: TGTGCCAGCAGCAAAGCGGGAGGGAGTTTCTCTGGAAACACCATATATTTT. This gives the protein CASSKAGGSFSGNTIYF.

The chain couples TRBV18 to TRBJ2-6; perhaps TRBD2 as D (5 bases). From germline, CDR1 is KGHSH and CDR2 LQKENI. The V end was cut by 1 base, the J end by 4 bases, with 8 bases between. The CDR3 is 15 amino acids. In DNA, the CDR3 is TGTGCCAGCTCACCACTAGGGAGCGGGGCCAACGTCCTGACTTTC. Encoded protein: CASSPLGSGANVLTF.

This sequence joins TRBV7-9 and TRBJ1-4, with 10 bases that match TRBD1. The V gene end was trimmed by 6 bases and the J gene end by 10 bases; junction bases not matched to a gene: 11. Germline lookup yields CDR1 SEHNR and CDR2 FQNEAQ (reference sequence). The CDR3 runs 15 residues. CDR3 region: CASSGGDRGLGKLFF. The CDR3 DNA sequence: TGTGCCAGCAGTGGCGGAGACAGGGGGCTAGGAAAACTGTTTTTT.

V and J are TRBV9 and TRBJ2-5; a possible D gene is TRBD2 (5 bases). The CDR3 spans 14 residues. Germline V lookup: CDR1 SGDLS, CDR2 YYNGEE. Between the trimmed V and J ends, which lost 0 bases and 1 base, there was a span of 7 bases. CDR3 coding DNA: TGTGCCAGCAGCGTAGGAGGGATCCAAGAGACCCAGTACTTC. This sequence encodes CASSVGGIQETQYF.

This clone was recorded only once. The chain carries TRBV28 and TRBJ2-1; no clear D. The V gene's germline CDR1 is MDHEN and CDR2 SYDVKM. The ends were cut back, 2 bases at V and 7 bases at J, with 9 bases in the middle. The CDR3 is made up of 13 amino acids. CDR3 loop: CASSLHTNNEQFF. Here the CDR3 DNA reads TGTGCCAGCAGTTTACACACTAATAATGAGCAGTTCTTC.

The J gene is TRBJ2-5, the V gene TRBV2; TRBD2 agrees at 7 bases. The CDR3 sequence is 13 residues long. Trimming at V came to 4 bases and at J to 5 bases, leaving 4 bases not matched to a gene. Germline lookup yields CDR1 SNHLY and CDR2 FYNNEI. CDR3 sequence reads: CASSVRGVETQYF. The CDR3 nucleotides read TGTGCCAGCAGTGTTCGGGGGGTGGAGACCCAGTACTTC.

The CDR3 spells CASSVVGGSYNEQFF. CDR3 nucleotide sequence: TGTGCCAGCAGCGTAGTCGGGGGGTCGTACAATGAGCAGTTCTTC. V gene TRBV9 combines with J gene TRBJ2-1, with 7 nucleotides matching TRBD2. Germline V lookup: CDR1 SGDLS, CDR2 YYNGEE. Losses at the gene ends were 0 bases for V and 4 bases for J; bases not matched to a gene: 4. This CDR3 is 15 amino acids long.

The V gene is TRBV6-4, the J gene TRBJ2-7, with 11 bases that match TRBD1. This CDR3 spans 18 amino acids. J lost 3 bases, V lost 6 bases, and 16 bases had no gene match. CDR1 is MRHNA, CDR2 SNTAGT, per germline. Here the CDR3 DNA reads TGTGCCAGCAGAGCTCCGGGACAGGGGGGGGTTTGTAGCTACGAGCAGTACTTC. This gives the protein CASRAPGQGGVCSYEQYF.

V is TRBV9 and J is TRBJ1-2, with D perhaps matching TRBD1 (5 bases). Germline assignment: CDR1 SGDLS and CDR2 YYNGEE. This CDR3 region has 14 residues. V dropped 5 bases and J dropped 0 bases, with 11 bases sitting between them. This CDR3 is CASSRGGSNYGYTF. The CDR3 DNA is TGTGCCAGCAGTAGGGGAGGGTCTAACTATGGCTACACCTTC. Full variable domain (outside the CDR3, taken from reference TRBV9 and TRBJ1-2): DSGVTQTPKHLITATGQRVTLRCSPRSGDLSVYWYQQSLDQGLQFLIQYYNGEERAKGNILERFSAQQFPDLHSELNLSSLELGDSALYFCASSRGGSNYGYTFGSGTRLTVV.

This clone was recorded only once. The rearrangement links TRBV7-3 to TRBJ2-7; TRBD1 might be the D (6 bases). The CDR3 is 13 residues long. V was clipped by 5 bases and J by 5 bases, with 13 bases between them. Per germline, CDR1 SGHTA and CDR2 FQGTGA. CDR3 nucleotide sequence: TGTGCCAGCAGCATCGCACAGGGCCACGAGCAGTACTTC. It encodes CASSIAQGHEQYF.

The CDR3 DNA reads TGTGCCAGCAGCGCCACACCACAGGGGAACACTGAAGCTTTCTTT. It encodes CASSATPQGNTEAFF. The V gene is TRBV9, the J gene TRBJ1-1, with D maybe TRBD1 (6 bases). Per germline, CDR1 SGDLS and CDR2 YYNGEE. Trimming removed 3 bases at V and 1 base at J, with 13 bases between. The CDR3 runs to 15 residues.

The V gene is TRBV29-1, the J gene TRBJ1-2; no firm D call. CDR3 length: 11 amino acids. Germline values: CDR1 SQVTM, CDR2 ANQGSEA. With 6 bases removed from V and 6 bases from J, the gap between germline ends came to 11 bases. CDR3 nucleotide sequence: TGCAGCGTGAGACTTGGAAATGGCTACACCTTC. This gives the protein CSVRLGNGYTF.

The CDR3 nucleotides read TGTGCCAGCAGCTCCTCGGGACTAGCAGCCGAGCAGTACTTC. Protein sequence: CASSSSGLAAEQYF. The V and J genes are TRBV7-9 and TRBJ2-7; 9 nucleotides match TRBD2. The length of the CDR3 is 14 residues. Trimming at V came to 4 bases and at J to 6 bases, leaving 7 bases not matched to a gene. Germline V CDR1 and CDR2: SEHNR, FQNEAQ (reference sequence).